This T cell receptor beta chain was captured in a study of monozygotic twins with inflammatory bowel disease. CDR1 is SGHRS, CDR2 YFSETQ, per germline. This CDR3 spans 15 amino acids. Note on this clonotype: Its specificity is not known.

Whole-study results and caveats: Lower TCRbeta diversity (inverse Simpson) was seen in IBD patients than in healthy co-twins.

For both chains, the TCRalpha and TCRbeta cDNA went through two nested PCRs of approximately 16 and 9 cycles. One entry per CDR3 protein, without DNA, is what TCRdb gives after re-calling the 5' RACE reads. The sample has about 300,000 distinct CDR3 sequences. What was sequenced was blood. This clonotype was obtained from a human donor with ulcerative colitis or Crohn's disease, or a healthy co-twin of an affected twin (not recorded which). This chain connects TRBV5-1 to TRBJ2-1; TCRdb indicates TRBD2, and absent DNA this call remains unverified. CDR3 region: CASSLWTSGGNEQFF.